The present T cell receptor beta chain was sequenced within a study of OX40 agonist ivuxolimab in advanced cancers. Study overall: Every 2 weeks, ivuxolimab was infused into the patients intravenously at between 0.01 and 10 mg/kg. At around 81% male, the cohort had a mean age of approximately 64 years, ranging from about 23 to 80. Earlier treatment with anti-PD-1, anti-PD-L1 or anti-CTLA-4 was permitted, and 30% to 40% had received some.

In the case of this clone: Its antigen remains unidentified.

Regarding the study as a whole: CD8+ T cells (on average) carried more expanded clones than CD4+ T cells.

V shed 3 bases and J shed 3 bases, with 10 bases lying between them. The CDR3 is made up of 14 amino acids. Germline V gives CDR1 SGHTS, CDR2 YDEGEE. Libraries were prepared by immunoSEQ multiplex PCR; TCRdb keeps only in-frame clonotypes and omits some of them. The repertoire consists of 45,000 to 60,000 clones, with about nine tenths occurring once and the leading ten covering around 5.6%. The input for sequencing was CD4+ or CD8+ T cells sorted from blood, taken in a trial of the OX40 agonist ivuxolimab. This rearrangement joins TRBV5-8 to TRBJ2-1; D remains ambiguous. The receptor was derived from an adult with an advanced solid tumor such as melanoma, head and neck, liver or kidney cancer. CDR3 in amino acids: CASSSMTIYNEQFF. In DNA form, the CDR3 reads TGTGCCAGCAGCTCGATGACGATCTACAATGAGCAGTTCTTC.